This T cell receptor beta chain was sequenced during a study of T-cell memory formation after mild COVID-19. Findings and caveats of the study: Later expanders leaned CD4+, whereas clones that contracted between day 15 and 85 were balanced CD4/CD8. Cross-reactive memory apparently joined, as some responding clones appeared in pre-infection memory.

As concerns this clonotype: Its matching antigen is unknown.

TCRdb re-called the 5' RACE reads with MiXCR, one entry per CDR3 protein. The data contain around 310,000 distinct CDR3 sequences, 20% to 25% of them singletons. The CDR3 contains 12 residues. The germline V gene encodes CDR1 MNHEY and CDR2 SVGAGI. With 6 bases removed from V and 8 bases from J, the gap between germline ends came to 10 bases. The sample was PBMCs or a T cell subset sorted from them (not recorded which). This chain joins TRBV6-5 and TRBJ1-4; D is ambiguous. This TCR was sampled from a man aged 18 to 29 who had mild COVID-19 (a few samples of this study predate the infection). Cell type and time point are not known. Written as DNA, the CDR3 is TGTGCCAGCAGAAACCGGCGGGAAAAACTGTTTTTT. Protein product: CASRNRREKLFF.